The rows below give T cell receptor beta chains drawn from one sample of a study of quantifying T cell responses using KT2 cells. One entry per CDR3 protein results from TCRdb running MiXCR on the UMI-ligation and nested PCR reads. This table holds around 44,000 distinct CDR3 sequences, about a sixth found once. Sequences were obtained from PBMCs spiked with cells of the T cell clone KT2. All receptors come from a human donor. CDR3s include the opening cysteine and the closing phenylalanine or tryptophan. D genes are given only for firm matches. Only part of the rows carry a size: once, few, many, or a class if the clone is expanded.

CDR3: CASSQEGQPGTSGSTLSYEQYF
DNA: TGCGCCAGCAGCCAAGAGGGGCAGCCCGGGACTAGCGGGTCTACGCTCTCCTACGAGCAGTACTTC
J: TRBJ2-7
V: TRBV4-3
D: TRBD2
size: many

CDR3: CSAADIGGLHEKLFF
DNA: TGCAGTGCTGCCGATATCGGGGGCCTCCATGAAAAACTGTTTTTT
J: TRBJ1-4
V: TRBV20-1
D: -
size: few

CDR3: CASSLERYIQYF
DNA: TGTGCCAGCAGCTTAGAACGGTACATTCAGTACTTC
J: TRBJ2-4
V: TRBV11-3
D: -
size: few

CDR3: CASSWGQGPTNYGYTF
DNA: TGTGCCAGCAGCTGGGGACAGGGGCCAACTAACTATGGCTACACCTTC
J: TRBJ1-2
V: TRBV13
D: TRBD1
size: few

CDR3: CASSPLAGAYNEQFF
DNA: TGTGCCAGCAGTCCCCTAGCGGGGGCTTACAATGAGCAGTTCTTC
J: TRBJ2-1
V: TRBV6-5
D: TRBD2
size: -

CDR3: CSVEDQGRKFF
DNA: TGCAGCGTTGAAGATCAGGGCCGTAAGTTCTTC
J: TRBJ2-1
V: TRBV29-1
D: -
size: many

CDR3: CASSPRPGQNFMNTEAFF
DNA: TGTGCCAGCAGTCCCCGCCCGGGACAGAACTTTATGAACACTGAAGCTTTCTTT
J: TRBJ1-1
V: TRBV6-5
D: TRBD1
size: -

CDR3: CASSAGTSFTDTQYF
DNA: TGTGCCAGCAGCGCGGGGACTAGCTTCACAGATACGCAGTATTTT
J: TRBJ2-3
V: TRBV9
D: TRBD2
size: -

CDR3: CSAPPGSSSYEQYF
DNA: TGCAGTGCTCCGCCCGGGAGTAGCTCCTACGAGCAGTACTTC
J: TRBJ2-7
V: TRBV20-1
D: -
size: many

CDR3: CASSVGPGPDRMNTGELFF
DNA: TGTGCCAGCAGCGTCGGGCCAGGACCGGACCGCATGAACACCGGGGAGCTGTTTTTT
J: TRBJ2-2
V: TRBV9
D: -
size: -

CDR3: CASSSGTIYNEQFF
DNA: TGTGCCAGCAGCTCCGGGACTATATACAATGAGCAGTTCTTC
J: TRBJ2-1
V: TRBV11-2
D: TRBD2
size: few

CDR3: CASRGEGETEAFF
DNA: TGCGCCAGCAGAGGAGAGGGGGAGACTGAAGCTTTCTTT
J: TRBJ1-1
V: TRBV5-1
D: -
size: -

CDR3: CASSLGDMYTEAFF
DNA: TGTGCCAGCAGCTTAGGAGACATGTACACTGAAGCTTTCTTT
J: TRBJ1-1
V: TRBV7-9
D: -
size: -

CDR3: CASRRPGRSSYEQYF
DNA: TGTGCCAGCAGACGTCCGGGCCGTAGCTCCTACGAGCAGTACTTC
J: TRBJ2-7
V: TRBV6-5
D: -
size: many

CDR3: CASRQTRDPNDKLFF
DNA: TGTGCCAGCAGACAAACGAGGGACCCTAATGATAAACTGTTTTTT
J: TRBJ1-4
V: TRBV11-1
D: -
size: -

CDR3: CASSRRTGSEAFF
DNA: TGTGCCAGCAGCCGACGGACAGGGAGTGAAGCTTTCTTT
J: TRBJ1-1
V: TRBV3-1
D: TRBD1
size: few

CDR3: CASSLGPNGNEQFF
DNA: TGTGCCAGCAGCTTGGGGCCTAACGGGAATGAGCAGTTCTTC
J: TRBJ2-1
V: TRBV5-4
D: -
size: many

CDR3: CASSLVVVAGGKNIQYF
DNA: TGTGCCAGCAGCTTGGTTGTGGTAGCGGGGGGAAAAAACATTCAGTACTTC
J: TRBJ2-4
V: TRBV5-8
D: TRBD2
size: many

CDR3: CASSQELIRGPSGYTF
DNA: TGTGCCAGCAGCCAAGAGCTCATTCGGGGGCCGAGTGGCTACACCTTC
J: TRBJ1-2
V: TRBV14
D: -
size: -

CDR3: CASSLGHSPLHF
DNA: TGTGCCAGCAGCTTGGGCCATTCACCCCTCCACTTT
J: TRBJ1-6
V: TRBV7-9
D: -
size: -

CDR3: CSAHRGQYEQYF
DNA: TGCAGTGCTCACAGGGGGCAATACGAGCAGTACTTC
J: TRBJ2-7
V: TRBV20-1
D: TRBD1
size: many

CDR3: CSARRRGAPTDTQYF
DNA: TGCAGTGCTAGACGACGGGGGGCGCCCACAGATACGCAGTATTTT
J: TRBJ2-3
V: TRBV20-1
D: -
size: many

CDR3: CSARGKGHLSNVLTF
DNA: TGCAGTGCTAGAGGGAAGGGACACCTTTCCAACGTCCTGACTTTC
J: TRBJ2-6
V: TRBV20-1
D: -
size: many

CDR3: CASSLTASRNEQFF
DNA: TGTGCCAGCAGCTTAACGGCTAGCAGGAATGAGCAGTTCTTC
J: TRBJ2-1
V: TRBV7-9
D: -
size: few

CDR3: CASRSGTSGYQETQYF
DNA: TGTGCCAGCAGATCCGGGACTAGCGGTTACCAAGAGACCCAGTACTTC
J: TRBJ2-5
V: TRBV11-3
D: TRBD2
size: -

CDR3: CSARDYVEEETQYF
DNA: TGCAGTGCTAGGGACTACGTTGAAGAAGAGACCCAGTACTTC
J: TRBJ2-5
V: TRBV20-1
D: -
size: -

CDR3: CASRIQGLGNEQFF
DNA: TGTGCCAGCAGGATCCAGGGCCTCGGGAATGAGCAGTTCTTC
J: TRBJ2-1
V: TRBV7-3
D: -
size: -

CDR3: CSAQGGTGELFF
DNA: TGCAGCGCCCAGGGGGGCACCGGGGAGCTGTTTTTT
J: TRBJ2-2
V: TRBV20-1
D: -
size: few

CDR3: CASSQVAREDGVSSYEQNF
DNA: TGCGCCAGCAGCCAAGTGGCGCGCGAGGACGGGGTGAGCTCCTACGAGCAGAACTTC
J: TRBJ2-7
V: TRBV4-1
D: -
size: -

CDR3: CASSLDSSQPQHF
DNA: TGTGCCAGCAGTTTAGATAGTTCACAGCCCCAGCATTTT
J: TRBJ1-5
V: TRBV12-3/TRBV12-4
D: -
size: -

CDR3: CASSPLPGTDTQYF
DNA: TGTGCCAGCAGCCCGCTACCGGGCACAGATACGCAGTATTTT
J: TRBJ2-3
V: TRBV6-5
D: -
size: -

CDR3: CASSPDRASGANVLTF
DNA: TGTGCCAGCAGTCCTGACAGGGCCTCAGGGGCCAACGTCCTGACTTTC
J: TRBJ2-6
V: TRBV6-5
D: TRBD1
size: -

CDR3: CASSTRDFSDEQFF
DNA: TGTGCCAGCAGCACCCGGGACTTCAGCGATGAGCAGTTCTTC
J: TRBJ2-1
V: TRBV5-4
D: -
size: once

CDR3: CATSVDGSGSVYEQYF
DNA: TGTGCCACCAGTGTTGACGGTAGCGGGAGTGTTTACGAGCAGTACTTC
J: TRBJ2-7
V: TRBV24-1
D: TRBD2
size: few

CDR3: CASSLGGSNAKNIQYF
DNA: TGCGCCAGCAGCTTAGGGGGCTCTAACGCCAAAAACATTCAGTACTTC
J: TRBJ2-4
V: TRBV5-1
D: TRBD1
size: few

CDR3: CSVDRDREGAGYTF
DNA: TGCAGCGTCGATAGGGACAGGGAGGGAGCTGGCTACACCTTC
J: TRBJ1-2
V: TRBV29-1
D: TRBD1
size: many

CDR3: CASSLNPDNLADKFF
DNA: TGTGCCAGCAGCTTAAACCCCGATAACCTAGCCGATAAGTTCTTC
J: TRBJ2-1
V: TRBV7-3
D: -
size: few

CDR3: CASSVAVSTDTQYF
DNA: TGTGCCAGCAGCGTAGCCGTCAGCACAGATACGCAGTATTTT
J: TRBJ2-3
V: TRBV9
D: -
size: -